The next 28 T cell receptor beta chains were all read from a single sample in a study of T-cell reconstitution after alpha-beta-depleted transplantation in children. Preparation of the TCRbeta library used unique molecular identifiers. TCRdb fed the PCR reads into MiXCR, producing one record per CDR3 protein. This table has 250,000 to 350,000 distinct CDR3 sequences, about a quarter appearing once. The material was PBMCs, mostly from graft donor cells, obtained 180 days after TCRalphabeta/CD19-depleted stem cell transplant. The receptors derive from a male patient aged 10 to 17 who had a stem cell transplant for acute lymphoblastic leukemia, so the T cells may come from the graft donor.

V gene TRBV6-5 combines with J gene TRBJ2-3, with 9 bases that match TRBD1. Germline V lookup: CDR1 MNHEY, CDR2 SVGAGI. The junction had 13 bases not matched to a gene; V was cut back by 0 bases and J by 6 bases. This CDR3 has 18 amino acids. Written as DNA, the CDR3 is TGTGCCAGCAGTTACTCGAGAACAGGGGGCGGCCAACTGGATACGCAGTATTTT. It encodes CASSYSRTGGGQLDTQYF.

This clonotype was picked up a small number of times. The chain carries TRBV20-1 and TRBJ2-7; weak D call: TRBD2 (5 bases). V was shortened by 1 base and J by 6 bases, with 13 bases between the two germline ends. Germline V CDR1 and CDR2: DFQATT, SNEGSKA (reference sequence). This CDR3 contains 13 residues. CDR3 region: CSARGVWAGEQYF. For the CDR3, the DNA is TGCAGTGCTAGAGGGGTATGGGCGGGCGAGCAGTACTTC.

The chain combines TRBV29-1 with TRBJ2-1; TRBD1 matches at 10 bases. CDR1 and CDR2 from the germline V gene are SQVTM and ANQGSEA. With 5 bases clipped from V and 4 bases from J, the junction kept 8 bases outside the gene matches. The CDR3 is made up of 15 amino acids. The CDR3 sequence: CSVLWDRGLYNEQFF. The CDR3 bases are TGCAGCGTTCTCTGGGACAGGGGTCTATACAATGAGCAGTTCTTC.

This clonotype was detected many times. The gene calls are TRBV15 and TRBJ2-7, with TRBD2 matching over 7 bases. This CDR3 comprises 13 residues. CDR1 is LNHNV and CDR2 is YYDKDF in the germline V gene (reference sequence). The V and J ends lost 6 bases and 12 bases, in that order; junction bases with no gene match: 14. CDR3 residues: CATRDTGGVHLYF. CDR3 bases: TGTGCCACCAGAGACACGGGAGGAGTGCATCTGTACTTC. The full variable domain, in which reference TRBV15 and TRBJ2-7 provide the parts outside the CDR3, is DAMVIQNPRYQVTQFGKPVTLSCSQTLNHNVMYWYQQKSSQAPKLLFHYYDKDFNNEADTPDNFQSRRPNTSFCFLDIRSPGLGDTAMYLCATRDTGGVHLYFGPGTRLTVT.

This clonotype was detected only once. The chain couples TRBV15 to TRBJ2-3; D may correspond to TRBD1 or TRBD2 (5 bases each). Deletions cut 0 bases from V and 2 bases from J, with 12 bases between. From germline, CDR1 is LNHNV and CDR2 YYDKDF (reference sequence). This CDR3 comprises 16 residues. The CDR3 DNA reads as TGTGCCACCAGCAGAGATGGAAGGGGACCCACAGATACGCAGTATTTT. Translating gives CATSRDGRGPTDTQYF.

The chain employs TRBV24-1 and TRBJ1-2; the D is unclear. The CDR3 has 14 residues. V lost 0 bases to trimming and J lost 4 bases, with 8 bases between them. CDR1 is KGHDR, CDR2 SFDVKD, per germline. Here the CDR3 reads CATSDLSRLYGYTF. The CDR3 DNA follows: TGTGCCACCAGTGATTTGTCACGACTCTATGGCTACACCTTC.

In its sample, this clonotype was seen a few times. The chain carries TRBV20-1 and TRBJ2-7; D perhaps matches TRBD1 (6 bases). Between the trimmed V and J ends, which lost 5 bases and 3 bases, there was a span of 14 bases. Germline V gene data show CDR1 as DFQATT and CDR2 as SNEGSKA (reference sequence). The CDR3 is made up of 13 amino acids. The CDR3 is CSAPPLDSYEQYF. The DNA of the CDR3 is TGCAGTGCTCCGCCCCTGGACAGCTACGAGCAGTACTTC.

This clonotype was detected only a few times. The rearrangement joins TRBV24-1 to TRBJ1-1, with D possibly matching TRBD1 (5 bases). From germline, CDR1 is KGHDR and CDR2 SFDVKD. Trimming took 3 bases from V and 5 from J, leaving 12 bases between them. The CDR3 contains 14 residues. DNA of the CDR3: TGTGCCACCAGTGATACAGGACGGCCAACTGAAGCTTTCTTT. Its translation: CATSDTGRPTEAFF.

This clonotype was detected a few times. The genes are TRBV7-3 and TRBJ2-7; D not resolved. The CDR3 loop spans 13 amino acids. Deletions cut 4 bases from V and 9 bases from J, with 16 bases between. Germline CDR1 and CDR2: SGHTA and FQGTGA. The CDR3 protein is CASSSRPGARQYF. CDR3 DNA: TGTGCCAGCAGCTCCAGACCGGGTGCCAGGCAGTACTTC.

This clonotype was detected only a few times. The CDR3 protein is CASSRQGGYGYTF. CDR3 bases: TGTGCCAGCAGCAGACAGGGAGGCTATGGCTACACCTTC. This chain uses TRBV12-3 or TRBV12-4 with TRBJ1-2; 7 bases are shared with TRBD1. The CDR3 totals 13 residues. V lost 6 bases and J lost 4; bases outside the gene matches: 5.

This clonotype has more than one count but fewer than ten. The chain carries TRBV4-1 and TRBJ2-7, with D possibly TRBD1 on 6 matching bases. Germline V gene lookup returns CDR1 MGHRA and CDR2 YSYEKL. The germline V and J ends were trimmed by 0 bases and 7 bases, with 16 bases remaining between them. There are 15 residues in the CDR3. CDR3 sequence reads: CASSQEGTTVREQYF. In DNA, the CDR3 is TGCGCCAGCAGCCAAGAGGGGACAACCGTGAGGGAGCAGTACTTC.

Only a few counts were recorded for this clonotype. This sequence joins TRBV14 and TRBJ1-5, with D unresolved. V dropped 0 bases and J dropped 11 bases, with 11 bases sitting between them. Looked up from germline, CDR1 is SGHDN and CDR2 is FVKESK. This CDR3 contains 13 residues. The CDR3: CASSQDHLRAQHF. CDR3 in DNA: TGTGCCAGCAGCCAAGATCATCTTCGGGCCCAGCATTTT.

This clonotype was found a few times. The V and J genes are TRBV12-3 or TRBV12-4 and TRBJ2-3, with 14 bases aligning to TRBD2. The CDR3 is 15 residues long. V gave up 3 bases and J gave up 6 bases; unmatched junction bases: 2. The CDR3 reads CASSFWTSGRDTQYF. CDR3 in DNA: TGTGCCAGCAGTTTTTGGACTAGCGGGAGGGATACGCAGTATTTT.

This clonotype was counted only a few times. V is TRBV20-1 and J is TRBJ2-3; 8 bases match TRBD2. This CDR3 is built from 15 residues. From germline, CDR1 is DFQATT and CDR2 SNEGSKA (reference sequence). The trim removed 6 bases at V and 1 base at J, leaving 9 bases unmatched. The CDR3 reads CSATPGLERTDTQYF. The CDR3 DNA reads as TGCAGTGCAACGCCGGGACTAGAACGCACAGATACGCAGTATTTT.

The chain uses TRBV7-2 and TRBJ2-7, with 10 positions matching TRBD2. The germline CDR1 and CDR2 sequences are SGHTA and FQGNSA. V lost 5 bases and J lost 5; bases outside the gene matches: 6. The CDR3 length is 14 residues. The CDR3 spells CASSPVLAGNEQYF. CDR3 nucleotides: TGTGCCAGCAGCCCAGTACTAGCGGGAAACGAGCAGTACTTC.

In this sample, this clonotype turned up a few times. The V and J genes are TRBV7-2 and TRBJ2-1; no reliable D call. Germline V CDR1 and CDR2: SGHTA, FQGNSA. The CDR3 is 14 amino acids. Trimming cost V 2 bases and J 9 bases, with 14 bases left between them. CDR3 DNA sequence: TGTGCCAGCAGCTTATACCCCACTACTGGTGAGCAGTTCTTC. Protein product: CASSLYPTTGEQFF.

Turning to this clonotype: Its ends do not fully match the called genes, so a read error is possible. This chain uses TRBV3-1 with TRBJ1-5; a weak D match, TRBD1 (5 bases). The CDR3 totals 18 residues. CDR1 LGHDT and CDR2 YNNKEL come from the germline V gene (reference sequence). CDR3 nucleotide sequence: TGTACCAGCAGCCCCCTGGGACTGAGCCAGTATAGCAATCAGCCCCAGCATTTT. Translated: CTSSPLGLSQYSNQPQHF.

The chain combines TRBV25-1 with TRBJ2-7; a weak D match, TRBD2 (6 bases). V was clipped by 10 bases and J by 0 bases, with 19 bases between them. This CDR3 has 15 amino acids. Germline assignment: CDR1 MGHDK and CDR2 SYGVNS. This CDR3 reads CATNRDAGSSYEQYF. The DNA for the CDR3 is TGTGCCACCAATAGGGACGCCGGGAGCTCCTACGAGCAGTACTTC.

The CDR3 region is CASSIGVQETQYF. The CDR3 nucleotides are TGTGCCAGCAGCATAGGGGTACAAGAGACCCAGTACTTC. The chain recombines TRBV9 with TRBJ2-5, with a tentative D call TRBD1 (5 bases). The ends were cut back, 4 bases at V and 2 bases at J, with 9 bases in the middle. The germline V gene encodes CDR1 SGDLS and CDR2 YYNGEE. The CDR3 has 13 residues.

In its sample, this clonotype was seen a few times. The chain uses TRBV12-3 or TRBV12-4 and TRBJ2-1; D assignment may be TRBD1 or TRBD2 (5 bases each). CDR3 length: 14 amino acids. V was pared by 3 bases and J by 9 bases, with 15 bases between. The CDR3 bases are TGTGCCAGCAGTTTGTCGGGACCCACGCGTGAGCAGTTCTTC. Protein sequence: CASSLSGPTREQFF.

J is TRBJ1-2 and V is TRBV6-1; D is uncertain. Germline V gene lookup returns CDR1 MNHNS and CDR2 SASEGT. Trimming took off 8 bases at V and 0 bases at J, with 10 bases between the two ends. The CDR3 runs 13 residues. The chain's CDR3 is CASRGMANYGYTF. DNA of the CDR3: TGTGCCAGCCGGGGAATGGCTAACTATGGCTACACCTTC.

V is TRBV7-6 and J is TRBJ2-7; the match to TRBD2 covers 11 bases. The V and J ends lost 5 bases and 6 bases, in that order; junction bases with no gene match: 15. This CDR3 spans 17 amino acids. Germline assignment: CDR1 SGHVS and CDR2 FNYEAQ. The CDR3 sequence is CASSPGLSGRAEIEQYF. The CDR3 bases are TGTGCCAGCAGCCCAGGCCTTAGCGGGAGGGCCGAAATCGAGCAGTACTTC.

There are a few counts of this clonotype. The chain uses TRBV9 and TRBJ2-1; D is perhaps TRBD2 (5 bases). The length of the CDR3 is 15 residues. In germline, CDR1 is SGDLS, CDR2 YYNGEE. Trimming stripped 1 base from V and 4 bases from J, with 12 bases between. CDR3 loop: CASSVIGGTYNEQFF. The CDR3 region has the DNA TGTGCCAGCAGCGTAATCGGAGGTACATACAATGAGCAGTTCTTC.

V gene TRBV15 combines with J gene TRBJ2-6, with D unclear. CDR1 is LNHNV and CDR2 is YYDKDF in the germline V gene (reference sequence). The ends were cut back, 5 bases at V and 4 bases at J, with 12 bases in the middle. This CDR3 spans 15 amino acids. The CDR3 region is CATSRRSGGANVLTF. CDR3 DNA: TGTGCCACCAGCCGAAGGTCAGGCGGGGCCAACGTCCTGACTTTC.

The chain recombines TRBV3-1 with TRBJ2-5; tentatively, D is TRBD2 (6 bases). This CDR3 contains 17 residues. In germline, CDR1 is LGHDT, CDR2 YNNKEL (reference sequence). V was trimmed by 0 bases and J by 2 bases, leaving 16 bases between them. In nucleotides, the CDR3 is TGTGCCAGCAGCCAAGACGCGGCCGGGGGACCGCAAGAGACCCAGTACTTC. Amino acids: CASSQDAAGGPQETQYF.

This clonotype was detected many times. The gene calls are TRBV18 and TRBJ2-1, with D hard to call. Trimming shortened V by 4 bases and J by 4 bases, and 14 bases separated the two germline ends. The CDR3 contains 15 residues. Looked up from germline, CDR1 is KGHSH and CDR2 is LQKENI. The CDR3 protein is CASSHGLIFYNEQFF. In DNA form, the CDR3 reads TGTGCCAGCTCACACGGGCTAATCTTTTACAATGAGCAGTTCTTC.

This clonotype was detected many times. The CDR3 region is CASSLGAASYNEQFF. The DNA of the CDR3 is TGTGCCAGCAGCTTAGGGGCGGCCTCCTACAATGAGCAGTTCTTC. The rearrangement uses TRBV7-3 and TRBJ2-1; maybe TRBD1 (5 bases). The V and J ends lost 2 bases and 0 bases respectively, with 8 bases between them. This CDR3 is 15 amino acids long. CDR1 and CDR2 from the germline V gene are SGHTA and FQGTGA.

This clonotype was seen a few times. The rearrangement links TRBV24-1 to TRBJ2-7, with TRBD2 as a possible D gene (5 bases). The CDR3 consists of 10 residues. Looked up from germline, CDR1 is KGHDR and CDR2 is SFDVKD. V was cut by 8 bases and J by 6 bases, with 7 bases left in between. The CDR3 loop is CATNGGEQYF. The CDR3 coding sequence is TGTGCCACCAATGGAGGCGAGCAGTACTTC.